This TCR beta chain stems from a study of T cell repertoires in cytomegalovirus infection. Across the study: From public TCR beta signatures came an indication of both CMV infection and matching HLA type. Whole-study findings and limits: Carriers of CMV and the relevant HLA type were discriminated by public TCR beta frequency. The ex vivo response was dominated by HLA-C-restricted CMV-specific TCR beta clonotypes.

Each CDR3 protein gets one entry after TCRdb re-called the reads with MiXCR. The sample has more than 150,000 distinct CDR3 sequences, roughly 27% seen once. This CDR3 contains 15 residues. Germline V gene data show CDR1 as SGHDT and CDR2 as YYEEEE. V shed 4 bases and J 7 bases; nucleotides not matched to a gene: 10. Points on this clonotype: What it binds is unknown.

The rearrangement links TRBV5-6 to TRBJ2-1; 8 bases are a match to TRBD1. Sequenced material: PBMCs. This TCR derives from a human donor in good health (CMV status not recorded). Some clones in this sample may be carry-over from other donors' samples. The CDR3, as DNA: TGTGCCAGCAGCGGGGCAGGGGGCGCGTTAAATGAGCAGTTCTTC. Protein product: CASSGAGGALNEQFF.